This T cell receptor beta chain was sequenced in a study of blood T cell repertoires in COVID-19. On the study more broadly: Italy, Spain and the United States were the sources of the convalescent and acute COVID-19 samples. From T cells, B-cell-depleted T cells, or PBMCs came the material, which was cDNA or gDNA.

Looked up from germline, CDR1 is MNHEY and CDR2 is SVGAGI. The V segment lost 6 bases and the J segment 0 bases; nucleotides outside the gene matches: 5. The CDR3 contains 15 residues. Authors' methods: By means of reference gene primer amplification, nucleated cell counts were estimated. Using immunoSEQ multiplex PCR, the repertoire was profiled, and TCRdb retains in-frame clones only, with some absent. V, J and clone size are those of that table, while D and trimming were read from the DNA. The sample contains tens of thousands of clones, more than 75% of which appear only once. The origin of this receptor is a human donor in a cohort sampled during active COVID-19. The specimen was peripheral blood. The chain is built from TRBV6-5 and TRBJ2-7; TRBD2 matches 10 bases. This CDR3 is CASSERGGSSYEQYF. The CDR3 DNA follows: TGTGCCAGCAGCGAGCGGGGGGGGAGCTCCTACGAGCAGTACTTC.